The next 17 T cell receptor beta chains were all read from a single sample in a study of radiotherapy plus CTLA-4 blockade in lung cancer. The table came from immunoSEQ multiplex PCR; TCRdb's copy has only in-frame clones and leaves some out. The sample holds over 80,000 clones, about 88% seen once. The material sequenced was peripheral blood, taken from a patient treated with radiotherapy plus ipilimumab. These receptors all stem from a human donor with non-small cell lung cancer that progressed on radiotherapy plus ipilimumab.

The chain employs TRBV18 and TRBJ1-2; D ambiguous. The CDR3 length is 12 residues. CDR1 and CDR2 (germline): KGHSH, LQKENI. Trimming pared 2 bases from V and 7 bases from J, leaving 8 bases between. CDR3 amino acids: CASSPGRLGYTF. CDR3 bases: TGTGCCAGCTCACCAGGGCGGCTTGGCTACACCTTC.

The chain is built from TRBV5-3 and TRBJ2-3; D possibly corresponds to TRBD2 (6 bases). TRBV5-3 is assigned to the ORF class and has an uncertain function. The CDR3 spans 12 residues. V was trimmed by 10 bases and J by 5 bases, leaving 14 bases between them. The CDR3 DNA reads TGTGCCCAACCTAAGGAGGGAGATACGCAGTATTTT. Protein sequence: CAQPKEGDTQYF.

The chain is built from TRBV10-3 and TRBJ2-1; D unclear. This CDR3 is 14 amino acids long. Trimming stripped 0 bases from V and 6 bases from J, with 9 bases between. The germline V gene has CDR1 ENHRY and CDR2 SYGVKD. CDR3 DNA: TGTGCCATCAGTGAGTCGACCACTCCCAATGAGCAGTTCTTC. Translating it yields CAISESTTPNEQFF.

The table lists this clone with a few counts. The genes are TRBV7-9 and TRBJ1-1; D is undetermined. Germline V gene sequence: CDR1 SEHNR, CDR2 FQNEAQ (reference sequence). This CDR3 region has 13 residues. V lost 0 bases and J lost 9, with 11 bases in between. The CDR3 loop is CASSLAGQEKAFF. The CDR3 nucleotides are TGTGCCAGCAGCTTAGCAGGGCAGGAGAAAGCTTTCTTT. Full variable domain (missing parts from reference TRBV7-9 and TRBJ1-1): DTGVSQNPRHKITKRGQNVTFRCDPISEHNRLYWYRQTLGQGPEFLTYFQNEAQLEKSRLLSDRFSAERPKGSFSTLEIQRTEQGDSAMYLCASSLAGQEKAFFGQGTRLTVV.

This CDR3 is CAWTGIRGVYTEAFF. CDR3 in DNA: TGTGCCTGGACCGGTATCAGGGGTGTTTACACTGAAGCTTTCTTT. V usage is TRBV30 and J usage is TRBJ1-1, with D perhaps TRBD1 (6 bases). Trimming shortened V by 4 bases and J by 3 bases, and 18 bases separated the two germline ends. The CDR3 totals 15 residues. CDR1 and CDR2 from the germline V gene are GTSNPN and SVGIG (reference sequence).

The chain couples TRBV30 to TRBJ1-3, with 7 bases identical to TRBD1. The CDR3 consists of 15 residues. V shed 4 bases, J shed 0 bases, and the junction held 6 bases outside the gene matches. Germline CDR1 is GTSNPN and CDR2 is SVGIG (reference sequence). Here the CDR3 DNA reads TGTGCCTGGACCCTGGGACAGAGCTCTGGAAACACCATATATTTT. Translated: CAWTLGQSSGNTIYF.

The CDR3 bases are TGTGCCAGCAGTCCCAGCGGGTCCAGCTCCTACAATGAGCAGTTCTTC. Protein: CASSPSGSSSYNEQFF. This chain joins TRBV27 and TRBJ2-1, with a possible D match to TRBD2 (6 bases). Looked up from germline, CDR1 is MNHEY and CDR2 is SMNVEV (reference sequence). V was cut by 5 bases and J by 0 bases, with 14 bases left in between. The CDR3 runs to 16 residues.

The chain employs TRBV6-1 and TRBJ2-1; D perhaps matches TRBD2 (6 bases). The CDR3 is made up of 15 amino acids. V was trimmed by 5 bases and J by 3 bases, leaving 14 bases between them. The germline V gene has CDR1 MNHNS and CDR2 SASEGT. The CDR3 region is CASSFYSGLYNEQFF. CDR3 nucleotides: TGTGCCAGCAGTTTCTACAGCGGGCTCTACAATGAGCAGTTCTTC.

The CDR3 region is CASSSHSSTDTQYF. CDR3 DNA sequence: TGTGCCAGCAGTTCACACTCTAGCACAGATACGCAGTATTTT. The chain links TRBV6-5 to TRBJ2-3; D not resolved. This CDR3 comprises 14 residues. Germline loops: CDR1 MNHEY, CDR2 SVGAGI. V was clipped by 4 bases and J by 0 bases, with 8 bases between them.

The CDR3 is CASSGWAEAFF. DNA for the CDR3: TGTGCCAGCAGCGGATGGGCTGAAGCTTTCTTT. This chain connects TRBV28 to TRBJ1-1, with D uncertain. Germline V gene lookup returns CDR1 MDHEN and CDR2 SYDVKM. The CDR3 sequence is 11 residues long. Trimming shortened V by 6 bases and J by 6 bases, and 8 bases separated the two germline ends.

In DNA form, the CDR3 reads TGTGCCAGCAGCTTACTAGATCAGGCCTACGAGCAGTACTTC. Its protein product is CASSLLDQAYEQYF. This chain connects TRBV7-6 to TRBJ2-7; D call uncertain. This CDR3 comprises 14 residues. V gave up 2 bases and J gave up 2 bases, with 10 bases separating them. Germline-derived CDR1 and CDR2 are SGHVS and FNYEAQ.

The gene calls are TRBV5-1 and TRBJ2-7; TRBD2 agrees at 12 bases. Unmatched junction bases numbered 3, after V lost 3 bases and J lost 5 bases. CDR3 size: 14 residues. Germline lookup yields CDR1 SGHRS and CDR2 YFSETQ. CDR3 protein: CASSSSGGADEQYF. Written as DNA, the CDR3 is TGCGCCAGCAGCTCTAGCGGGGGGGCCGACGAGCAGTACTTC. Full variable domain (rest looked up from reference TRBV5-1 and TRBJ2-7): KAGVTQTPRYLIKTRGQQVTLSCSPISGHRSVSWYQQTPGQGLQFLFEYFSETQRNKGNFPGRFSGRQFSNSRSEMNVSTLELGDSALYLCASSSSGGADEQYFGPGTRLTVT.

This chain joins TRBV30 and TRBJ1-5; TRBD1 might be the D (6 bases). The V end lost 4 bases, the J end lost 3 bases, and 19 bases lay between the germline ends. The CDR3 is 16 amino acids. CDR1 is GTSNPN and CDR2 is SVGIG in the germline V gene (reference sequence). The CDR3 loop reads CAWTPGTSANNQPQHF. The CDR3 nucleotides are TGTGCCTGGACCCCCGGGACATCAGCGAACAATCAGCCCCAGCATTTT.

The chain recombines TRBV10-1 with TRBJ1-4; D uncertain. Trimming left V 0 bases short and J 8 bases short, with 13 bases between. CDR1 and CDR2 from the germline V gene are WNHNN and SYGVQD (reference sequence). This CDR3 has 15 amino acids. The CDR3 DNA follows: TGCGCCAGCAGTGAGTCGGCCGGGTATGGGGAAAAACTGTTTTTT. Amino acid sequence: CASSESAGYGEKLFF.

For the CDR3, the DNA is TGTGCCAGCAGTTTACCGGGACAGATATACGAGCAGTACTTC. Encoded protein: CASSLPGQIYEQYF. The V call is TRBV28, the J call TRBJ2-7, with 7 bases aligning to TRBD1. The CDR3 runs 14 residues. V lost 2 bases and J lost 4; bases outside the gene matches: 5. Germline V gives CDR1 MDHEN, CDR2 SYDVKM.

The CDR3, as DNA: TGCAGCGCAATGTTCGGGACGGATAGCAATCAGCCCCAGCATTTT. Translated: CSAMFGTDSNQPQHF. This chain joins TRBV29-1 and TRBJ1-5, with D perhaps matching TRBD1 (5 bases). V was pared by 7 bases and J by 0 bases, with 16 bases between. CDR1 and CDR2 (germline): SQVTM, ANQGSEA. The CDR3 totals 15 residues.

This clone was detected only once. The CDR3 nucleotides read TGTGCCAGCAGCACGAGCGAAGCAGGCGAGTATGGCTACACCTTC. This translates into CASSTSEAGEYGYTF. This chain joins TRBV7-9 and TRBJ1-2; D is unresolved. V lost 5 bases to trimming and J lost 5 bases, with 18 bases between them. CDR1 is SEHNR, CDR2 FQNEAQ, per germline (reference sequence). This CDR3 is built from 15 residues.